This T cell receptor beta chain was sequenced during a study of OX40 agonist ivuxolimab in advanced cancers. About the research overall: The patients received agonistic anti-OX40 (CD134) antibody ivuxolimab. Males comprised about 78% of the group, whose mean age was roughly 60 years (range 23 to 79).

Germline assignment: CDR1 SGHRS and CDR2 YFSETQ. The V gene lost 0 bases and the J gene lost 5 bases, with 8 bases spanning the gap. The CDR3 covers 13 residues. Overall study results and limits: Clonal expansion from baseline to week 6 occurred in both CD4+ and CD8+ T cells. The study found that CD8+ T cells averaged more expanded clones than CD4+.

In the case of this clone: Its antigen is undetermined.

TCRdb keeps only in-frame clones here, not all; method: immunoSEQ multiplex PCR. The sample lists tens of thousands of clones, 65% to 90% occurring once. The genes are TRBV5-1 and TRBJ1-2; D call uncertain. Sequenced here: CD4+ or CD8+ T cells sorted from blood, sampled in a trial of the OX40 agonist ivuxolimab. This clonotype was sampled from an adult with an advanced solid tumor such as melanoma, head and neck, liver or kidney cancer. The CDR3 spells CASSLGEAYGYTF. The CDR3 DNA reads TGCGCCAGCAGCTTGGGGGAGGCTTATGGCTACACCTTC. Full variable domain (outside the CDR3, taken from reference TRBV5-1 and TRBJ1-2): KAGVTQTPRYLIKTRGQQVTLSCSPISGHRSVSWYQQTPGQGLQFLFEYFSETQRNKGNFPGRFSGRQFSNSRSEMNVSTLELGDSALYLCASSLGEAYGYTFGSGTRLTVV.